This T cell receptor beta chain was recovered during a study of OX40 agonist ivuxolimab in advanced cancers. Whole-study results and caveats: Relative to CD4+, CD8+ T cells held more expanded clones on average. Both CD4+ and CD8+ T cell populations in blood had undergone clonal expansion by week 6 at 0.1 to 3.0 mg/kg. The study found among the lowest clonal expansion in partial responders at 0.1-3.0 mg/kg.

Remarks on this clone: Its matching antigen is unknown. The junction shows a germline mismatch at one end, possibly a read error.

CDR1 and CDR2 (germline): MNHEY, SMNVEV (reference sequence). The CDR3 runs 17 residues. Produced via immunoSEQ multiplex PCR; TCRdb's table is partial and in-frame only. Here the sample spans approximately 52,000 clones, 70% to 90% being singletons. This clonotype was sampled from an adult with an advanced solid tumor such as melanoma, head and neck, liver or kidney cancer. V is TRBV27 and J is TRBJ1-5; 7 nucleotides line up with TRBD1. The specimen was CD4+ or CD8+ T cells sorted from blood, collected in a trial of the OX40 agonist ivuxolimab. The CDR3: CASSISGKGGTHQPQHF. The CDR3 nucleotides are TGTGCCAGCAGTATATCAGGTAAAGGGGGCACCCATCAGCCCCAGCATTTT.